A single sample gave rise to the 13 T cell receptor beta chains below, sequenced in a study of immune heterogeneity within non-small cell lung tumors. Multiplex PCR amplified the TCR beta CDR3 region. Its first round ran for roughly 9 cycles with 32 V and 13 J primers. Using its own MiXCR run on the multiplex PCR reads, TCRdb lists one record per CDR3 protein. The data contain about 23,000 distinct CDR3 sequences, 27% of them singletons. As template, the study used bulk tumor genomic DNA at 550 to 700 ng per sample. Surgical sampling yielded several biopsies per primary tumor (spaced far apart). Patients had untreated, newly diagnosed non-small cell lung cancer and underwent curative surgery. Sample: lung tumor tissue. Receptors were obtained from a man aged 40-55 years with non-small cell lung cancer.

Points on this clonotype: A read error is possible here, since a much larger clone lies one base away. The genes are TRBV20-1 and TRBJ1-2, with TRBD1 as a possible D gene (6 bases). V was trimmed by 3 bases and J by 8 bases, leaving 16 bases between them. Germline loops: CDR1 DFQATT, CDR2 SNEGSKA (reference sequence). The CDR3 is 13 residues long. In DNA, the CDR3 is TGCAGTGCTAGTGCAGGGGCGGCAAGAGGCTACACCTTC. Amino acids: CSASAGAARGYTF.

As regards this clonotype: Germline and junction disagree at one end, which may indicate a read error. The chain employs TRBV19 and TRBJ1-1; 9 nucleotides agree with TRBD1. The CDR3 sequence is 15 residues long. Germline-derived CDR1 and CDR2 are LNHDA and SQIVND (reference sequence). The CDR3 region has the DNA TGTGCCAGTTGTATGTCGGGACAGGGGAACACTGAAGCTTTCTTT. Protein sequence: CASCMSGQGNTEAFF.

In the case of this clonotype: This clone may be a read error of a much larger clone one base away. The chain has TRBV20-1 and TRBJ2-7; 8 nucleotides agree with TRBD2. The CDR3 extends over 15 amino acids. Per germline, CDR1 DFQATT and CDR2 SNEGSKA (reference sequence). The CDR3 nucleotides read TGCAGTGCTAGTTACCCCGTAGCGGGAATCGACGAGCATTACTTC. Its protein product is CSASYPVAGIDEHYF.

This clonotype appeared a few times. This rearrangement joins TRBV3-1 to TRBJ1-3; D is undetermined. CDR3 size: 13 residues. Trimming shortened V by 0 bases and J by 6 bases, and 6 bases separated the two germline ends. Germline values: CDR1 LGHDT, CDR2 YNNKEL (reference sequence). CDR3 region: CASSQELVNTIYF. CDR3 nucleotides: TGTGCCAGCAGCCAAGAACTTGTAAACACCATATATTTT.

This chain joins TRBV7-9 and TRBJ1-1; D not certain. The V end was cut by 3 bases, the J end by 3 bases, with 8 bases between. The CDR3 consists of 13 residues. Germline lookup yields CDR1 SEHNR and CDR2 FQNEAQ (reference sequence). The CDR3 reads CASSFDEYTEAFF. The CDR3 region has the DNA TGTGCCAGCAGCTTCGACGAATACACTGAAGCTTTCTTT. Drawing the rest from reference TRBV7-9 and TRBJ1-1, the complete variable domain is DTGVSQNPRHKITKRGQNVTFRCDPISEHNRLYWYRQTLGQGPEFLTYFQNEAQLEKSRLLSDRFSAERPKGSFSTLEIQRTEQGDSAMYLCASSFDEYTEAFFGQGTRLTVV.

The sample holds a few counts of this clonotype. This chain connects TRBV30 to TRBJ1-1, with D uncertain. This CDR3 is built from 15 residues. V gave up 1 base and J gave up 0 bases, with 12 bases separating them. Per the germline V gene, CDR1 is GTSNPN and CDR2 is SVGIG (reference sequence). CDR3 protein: CAWSGGRRMNTEAFF. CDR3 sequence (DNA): TGTGCCTGGAGTGGAGGGAGGAGGATGAACACTGAAGCTTTCTTT. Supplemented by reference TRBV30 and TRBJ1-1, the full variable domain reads SQTIHQWPATLVQPVGSPLSLECTVEGTSNPNLYWYRQAAGRGLQLLFYSVGIGQISSEVPQNLSASRPQDRQFILSSKKLLLSDSGFYLCAWSGGRRMNTEAFFGQGTRLTVV.

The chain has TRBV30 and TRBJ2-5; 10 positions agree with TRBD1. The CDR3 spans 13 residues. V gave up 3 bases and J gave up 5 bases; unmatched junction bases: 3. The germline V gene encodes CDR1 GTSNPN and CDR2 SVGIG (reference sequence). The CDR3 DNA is TGTGCCTGGAGGACAGGGGGCAGTGAGACCCAGTACTTC. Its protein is CAWRTGGSETQYF.

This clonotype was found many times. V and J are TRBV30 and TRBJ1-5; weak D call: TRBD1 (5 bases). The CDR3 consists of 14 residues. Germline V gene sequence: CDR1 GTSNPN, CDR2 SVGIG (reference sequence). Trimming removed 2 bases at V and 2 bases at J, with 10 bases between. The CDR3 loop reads CAWSRTQRNQPQHF. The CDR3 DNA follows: TGTGCCTGGAGTCGGACACAACGCAATCAGCCCCAGCATTTT.

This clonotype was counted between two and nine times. The CDR3 reads CASSPGQFQETQYF. The CDR3 DNA sequence: TGCGCCAGCAGCCCCGGACAGTTCCAAGAGACCCAGTACTTC. The chain recombines TRBV5-1 with TRBJ2-5, with D possibly TRBD1 on 6 matching bases. The CDR3 loop spans 14 amino acids. Germline V CDR1 and CDR2: SGHRS, YFSETQ. V gave up 4 bases and J gave up 1 base, with 11 bases separating them.

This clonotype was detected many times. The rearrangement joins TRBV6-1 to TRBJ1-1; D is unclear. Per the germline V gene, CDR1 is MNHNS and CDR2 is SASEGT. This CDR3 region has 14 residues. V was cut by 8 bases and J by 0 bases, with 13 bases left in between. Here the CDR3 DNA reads TGTGCCAGCGATCGGGGAAACATGAACACTGAAGCTTTCTTT. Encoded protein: CASDRGNMNTEAFF.

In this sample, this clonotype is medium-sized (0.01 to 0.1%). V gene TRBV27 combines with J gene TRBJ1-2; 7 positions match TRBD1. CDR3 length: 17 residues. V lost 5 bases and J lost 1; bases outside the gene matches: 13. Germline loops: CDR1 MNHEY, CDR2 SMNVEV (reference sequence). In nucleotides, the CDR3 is TGTGCCAGCAGTCCTCGGGACAGCGGCACCATTAACTATGGCTACACCTTC. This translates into CASSPRDSGTINYGYTF.

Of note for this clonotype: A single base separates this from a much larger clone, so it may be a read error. The CDR3 sequence: CANSLTSGSYEQYF. The CDR3 DNA follows: TGTGCCAACAGCTTAACTAGCGGGAGCTACGAGCAGTACTTC. J is TRBJ2-7 and V is TRBV6-4; 11 bases line up with TRBD2. With V trimmed by 10 bases and J by 3 bases, 8 bases remained unmatched. Looked up from germline, CDR1 is MRHNA and CDR2 is SNTAGT. CDR3 length equals 14 residues.

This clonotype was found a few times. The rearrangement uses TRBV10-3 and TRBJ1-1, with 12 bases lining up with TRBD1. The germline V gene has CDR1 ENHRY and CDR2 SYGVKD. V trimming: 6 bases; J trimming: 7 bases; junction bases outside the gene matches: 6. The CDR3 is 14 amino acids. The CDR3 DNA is TGTGCCATCAGACCCGGGACAGGGGGCGGTGAAGCTTTCTTT. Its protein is CAIRPGTGGGEAFF.